Listed here are 28 T cell receptor beta chains from one sample, sequenced in a study of T cell repertoires in cytomegalovirus infection. TCRdb re-called the reads through MiXCR, storing one row per CDR3 protein. The sample comprises approximately 700,000 distinct CDR3 sequences, roughly a third of which are singletons, and under 3% rests with the top ten. Sequences were obtained from PBMCs. These receptors originate from a human donor in good health (CMV status not recorded). Some clones in this sample may be carry-over from other donors' samples.

The chain recombines TRBV29-1 with TRBJ2-7, with a possible D match to TRBD1 (5 bases). CDR3 length equals 12 residues. Deletions cut 4 bases from V and 5 bases from J, with 12 bases between. CDR1 is SQVTM and CDR2 is ANQGSEA in the germline V gene. In nucleotides, the CDR3 is TGCAGCGTTGCGGCAGGGCAGGACGAGCAGTACTTC. Translated, it gives CSVAAGQDEQYF.

This clonotype was counted between two and nine times. The chain combines TRBV20-1 with TRBJ1-2; D is unclear. Trimming removed 5 bases at V and 8 bases at J, with 21 bases between. Looked up from germline, CDR1 is DFQATT and CDR2 is SNEGSKA (reference sequence). The CDR3 length is 14 residues. This chain's CDR3 is CSAAPQGRRRGYTF. The CDR3 region has the DNA TGCAGTGCTGCCCCACAAGGACGGCGTCGGGGCTACACCTTC.

This clonotype was seen only a few times. One end of the junction does not line up with germline, which may come from a read error. This chain links TRBV5-1 with TRBJ1-2, with a tentative D call TRBD1 (5 bases). In germline, CDR1 is SGHRS, CDR2 YFSETQ. This CDR3 spans 14 amino acids. CDR3 sequence (DNA): TGCGCCAGCAGATTGGACCCGGGGGACTATGGCTACACCTTC. Amino acids: CASRLDPGDYGYTF. The variable domain in full, completed from reference TRBV5-1 and TRBJ1-2, reads KAGVTQTPRYLIKTRGQQVTLSCSPISGHRSVSWYQQTPGQGLQFLFEYFSETQRNKGNFPGRFSGRQFSNSRSEMNVSTLELGDSALYLCASRLDPGDYGYTFGSGTRLTVV.

This sequence joins TRBV7-2 and TRBJ2-1; 10 nucleotides line up with TRBD2. Germline V gene lookup returns CDR1 SGHTA and CDR2 FQGNSA. This CDR3 contains 15 residues. With 5 bases clipped from V and 6 bases from J, the junction kept 7 bases outside the gene matches. The CDR3 DNA sequence: TGTGCCAGCAGCACCGGGACTAGCGTCGTCAATGAGCAGTTCTTC. Its protein is CASSTGTSVVNEQFF.

This chain connects TRBV14 to TRBJ1-2; TRBD1 might be the D (5 bases). The germline CDR1 and CDR2 sequences are SGHDN and FVKESK. With 7 bases removed from V and 7 bases from J, the gap between germline ends came to 19 bases. The CDR3 loop spans 14 amino acids. The CDR3 region has the DNA TGTGCCAGCACCCGATTGGGGGATGCCCCTGGCTACACCTTC. Translated: CASTRLGDAPGYTF.

This clonotype occurred a few times. The genes are TRBV11-3 and TRBJ1-4; maybe TRBD1 (6 bases). Germline CDR1 SGHNT, CDR2 YENEEA. Trimming stripped 7 bases from V and 4 bases from J, with 13 bases between. CDR3 size: 14 residues. The DNA for the CDR3 is TGTGCCAGCACGCGGGCAGGGGATAATGAAAAACTGTTTTTT. It translates to CASTRAGDNEKLFF.

In its sample, this clonotype was seen once. This sequence joins TRBV4-1 and TRBJ2-5; D is possibly TRBD2 (6 bases). Trimming pared 0 bases from V and 4 bases from J, leaving 21 bases between. The V gene's germline CDR1 is MGHRA and CDR2 YSYEKL. The CDR3 has 18 amino acids. DNA of the CDR3: TGCGCCAGCAGCCAAGAAAGCGGAGGGGAAACTAACCGAGAGACCCAGTACTTC. It translates to CASSQESGGETNRETQYF.

V gene TRBV9 combines with J gene TRBJ1-2; D gene ambiguous. Germline V lookup: CDR1 SGDLS, CDR2 YYNGEE. V lost 0 bases and J lost 8, with 14 bases in between. The CDR3 length is 14 residues. CDR3: CASSVVEDGEGYTF. The CDR3 coding sequence is TGTGCCAGCAGCGTAGTAGAGGATGGTGAAGGCTACACCTTC. The full variable domain, completed using reference TRBV9 and TRBJ1-2, is DSGVTQTPKHLITATGQRVTLRCSPRSGDLSVYWYQQSLDQGLQFLIQYYNGEERAKGNILERFSAQQFPDLHSELNLSSLELGDSALYFCASSVVEDGEGYTFGSGTRLTVV.

The rearrangement uses TRBV12-3 or TRBV12-4 and TRBJ1-5; maybe TRBD1 (6 bases). CDR3 length equals 13 residues. V lost 8 bases and J lost 5, with 13 bases in between. The CDR3 region has the DNA TGTGCCAGCTTGAGAAGGGGGGATCAGCCCCAGCATTTT. Translated: CASLRRGDQPQHF.

This sequence joins TRBV7-9 and TRBJ1-2; D not resolved. The germline gives CDR1 SEHNR, CDR2 FQNEAQ (reference sequence). The V gene lost 5 bases and the J gene lost 5 bases, with 18 bases spanning the gap. This CDR3 has 15 residues. The CDR3 spells CASSPSPSGAYGYTF. CDR3 sequence (DNA): TGTGCCAGCAGCCCATCCCCAAGCGGAGCGTATGGCTACACCTTC.

This clonotype occurred a few times. The chain links TRBV6-1 to TRBJ2-7; 8 bases fit TRBD2. CDR1 is MNHNS, CDR2 SASEGT, per germline. With 5 bases clipped from V and 0 bases from J, the junction kept 6 bases outside the gene matches. The CDR3 has 15 residues. The CDR3 reads CASSHGGDRSYEQYF. The CDR3 region has the DNA TGTGCCAGCAGTCACGGGGGGGACCGCTCCTACGAGCAGTACTTC.

This clonotype was observed a handful of times. The rearrangement links TRBV10-3 to TRBJ2-1, with D perhaps TRBD2 (6 bases). Trimming took off 6 bases at V and 6 bases at J, with 9 bases between the two ends. CDR1 is ENHRY, CDR2 SYGVKD, per germline. CDR3 size: 12 residues. CDR3 protein: CAISGTFNEQFF. CDR3 bases: TGTGCCATCAGCGGGACTTTCAATGAGCAGTTCTTC.

This clonotype has only a few counts. The chain has TRBV7-6 and TRBJ1-1, with unresolved D. CDR1 and CDR2 (germline): SGHVS, FNYEAQ. V was cut by 5 bases and J by 2 bases, with 12 bases left in between. The CDR3 has 14 residues. The CDR3 DNA follows: TGTGCCAGCAGCGTACCAGGAGCAAACACTGAAGCTTTCTTT. This codes for CASSVPGANTEAFF.

As concerns this clonotype: A much larger clone is a single base away; this may be a read error. This CDR3 fails to terminate in the conserved phenylalanine or tryptophan, so it likely reflects a read error. The chain couples TRBV24-1 to TRBJ1-5; 8 nucleotides agree with TRBD1. CDR1 is KGHDR and CDR2 is SFDVKD in the germline V gene. V lost 3 bases, J lost 6 bases, and 6 bases stayed unmatched. The CDR3 totals 15 residues. The CDR3: CATSDQGAGRQPQHC. Here the CDR3 DNA reads TGTGCCACCAGTGATCAGGGGGCAGGACGTCAGCCCCAGCATTGT.

This clonotype showed up just a few times. The J gene is TRBJ1-1, the V gene TRBV19; no firm D call. CDR3 length: 13 amino acids. V lost 3 bases to trimming and J lost 2 bases, with 7 bases between them. Germline CDR1 is LNHDA and CDR2 is SQIVND (reference sequence). In DNA, the CDR3 is TGTGCCAGTAGTATGGGGAAAAACACTGAAGCTTTCTTT. Translation gives CASSMGKNTEAFF.

The table lists this clonotype with many counts. The rearrangement links TRBV20-1 to TRBJ2-3, with D possibly matching TRBD2 (6 bases). V gave up 6 bases and J gave up 6 bases, with 22 bases separating them. The V gene's germline CDR1 is DFQATT and CDR2 SNEGSKA (reference sequence). This CDR3 spans 15 amino acids. The CDR3 DNA is TGCAGTGCGAGGCGGAGGGACGAGGCAGGCGATACGCAGTATTTT. It translates to CSARRRDEAGDTQYF.

A few counts support this clonotype. The chain links TRBV7-9 to TRBJ2-7; D possibly uses TRBD1 or TRBD2 (5 bases each). Germline CDR1 reads SEHNR; CDR2 reads FQNEAQ (reference sequence). The length of the CDR3 is 15 residues. Trimming cost V 3 bases and J 3 bases, with 15 bases left between them. The CDR3 loop is CASSFKGPALYEQYF. Here the CDR3 DNA reads TGTGCCAGCAGCTTCAAGGGACCTGCCCTCTACGAGCAGTACTTC. Drawing the rest from reference TRBV7-9 and TRBJ2-7, the complete variable domain is DTGVSQNPRHKITKRGQNVTFRCDPISEHNRLYWYRQTLGQGPEFLTYFQNEAQLEKSRLLSDRFSAERPKGSFSTLEIQRTEQGDSAMYLCASSFKGPALYEQYFGPGTRLTVT.

This clonotype occurred a few times. V usage is TRBV7-2 and J usage is TRBJ2-7; D unresolved. Germline lookup yields CDR1 SGHTA and CDR2 FQGNSA. The CDR3 spans 12 residues. The V end was cut by 4 bases, the J end by 7 bases, with 11 bases between. The CDR3 coding sequence is TGTGCCAGCAGCTCGACCCGTGTGGAGCAGTACTTC. It yields the protein CASSSTRVEQYF.

The sample holds a few counts of this clonotype. The chain employs TRBV20-1 and TRBJ2-3, with 7 bases identical to TRBD1. There are 13 residues in the CDR3. CDR1 and CDR2 (germline): DFQATT, SNEGSKA (reference sequence). V was pared by 5 bases and J by 4 bases, with 6 bases of the junction left unmatched. CDR3 region: CSAETTGPDTQYF. Written as DNA, the CDR3 is TGCAGTGCTGAAACGACAGGGCCAGATACGCAGTATTTT.

This clonotype turned up a few times. This sequence joins TRBV15 and TRBJ2-7; weak D call: TRBD1 (6 bases). Germline values: CDR1 LNHNV, CDR2 YYDKDF (reference sequence). The CDR3 has 14 residues. Trimming shortened V by 4 bases and J by 0 bases, and 10 bases separated the two germline ends. CDR3 coding DNA: TGTGCCACCAGCACTGGACAGAGCTCCTACGAGCAGTACTTC. This encodes CATSTGQSSYEQYF.

The chain links TRBV7-6 to TRBJ2-2; D is undetermined. CDR3 size: 14 residues. In germline, CDR1 is SGHVS, CDR2 FNYEAQ. Between the trimmed V and J ends, which lost 0 bases and 4 bases, there was a span of 6 bases. CDR3 sequence reads: CASSLASATGELFF. Here the CDR3 DNA reads TGTGCCAGCAGCTTAGCGTCAGCCACCGGGGAGCTGTTTTTT.

The V gene is TRBV7-2, the J gene TRBJ2-1; possibly TRBD2 for D (6 bases). Germline-derived CDR1 and CDR2 are SGHTA and FQGNSA. The CDR3 is made up of 12 amino acids. V shed 5 bases and J shed 10 bases, with 12 bases lying between them. The CDR3 DNA is TGTGCCAGCAGCGCACGTACTAGCGAGCAGTTCTTC. Its protein product is CASSARTSEQFF. Filled out from reference TRBV7-2 and TRBJ2-1, the complete variable domain reads GAGVSQSPSNKVTEKGKDVELRCDPISGHTALYWYRQSLGQGLEFLIYFQGNSAPDKSGLPSDRFSAERTGGSVSTLTIQRTQQEDSAVYLCASSARTSEQFFGPGTRLTVL.

CDR3 amino acids: CASSLYLAGGRYEQFF. In nucleotides, the CDR3 is TGTGCCAGCAGCTTGTACCTAGCGGGAGGGCGTTATGAGCAGTTCTTC. The V gene is TRBV11-2, the J gene TRBJ2-1; 12 bases map to TRBD2. Germline CDR1 is SGHAT and CDR2 is FQNNGV. This CDR3 region has 16 residues. Losses at the gene ends were 3 bases for V and 8 bases for J; bases not matched to a gene: 8.

This clonotype showed up just a few times. This chain links TRBV29-1 with TRBJ1-2; D gene unclear. The germline CDR1 and CDR2 sequences are SQVTM and ANQGSEA. The CDR3 spans 11 residues. Trimming stripped 2 bases from V and 8 bases from J, with 9 bases between. The CDR3 loop is CSVESWWGYTF. The CDR3 DNA reads as TGCAGCGTTGAATCCTGGTGGGGCTACACCTTC. The full variable domain, in which reference TRBV29-1 and TRBJ1-2 provide the parts outside the CDR3, is SAVISQKPSRDICQRGTSLTIQCQVDSQVTMMFWYRQQPGQSLTLIATANQGSEATYESGFVIDKFPISRPNLTFSTLTVSNMSPEDSSIYLCSVESWWGYTFGSGTRLTVV.

As to this clonotype: One end of the junction varies from germline; a read error may be responsible. The chain employs TRBV10-3 and TRBJ1-1, with TRBD1 identical over 7 bases. The CDR3 runs to 15 residues. Germline V gives CDR1 ENHRY, CDR2 SYGVKD. The CDR3 sequence is CALSGRGGRDTEAFF. CDR3 nucleotides: TGTGCCCTCAGTGGTCGAGGGGGCCGGGACACTGAAGCTTTCTTT.

V is TRBV19 and J is TRBJ2-1; D not certain. This CDR3 is built from 15 residues. Trimming cost V 5 bases and J 5 bases, with 16 bases left between them. CDR1 and CDR2 (germline): LNHDA, SQIVND (reference sequence). The CDR3 here is CASSSNEFVHNEQFF. In nucleotides, the CDR3 is TGTGCCAGTAGTTCCAATGAGTTCGTACACAATGAGCAGTTCTTC.

This clonotype was seen more than once but under ten times. This chain uses TRBV5-1 with TRBJ2-1; maybe TRBD2 (6 bases). Per the germline V gene, CDR1 is SGHRS and CDR2 is YFSETQ. Trimming took 2 bases from V and 2 from J, leaving 11 bases between them. The CDR3 is made up of 15 amino acids. The CDR3 coding sequence is TGCGCCAGCAGCTTAGTTAGCGGAACCTACAATGAGCAGTTCTTC. Its protein product is CASSLVSGTYNEQFF.

This clonotype was found many times. The rearrangement links TRBV28 to TRBJ1-2; D is undetermined. V was shortened by 5 bases and J by 2 bases, with 9 bases between the two germline ends. The CDR3 runs 13 residues. Germline V gene data show CDR1 as MDHEN and CDR2 as SYDVKM. The CDR3, as DNA: TGTGCCAGCAGTCCCCTAGGCAACTATGGCTACACCTTC. It codes for CASSPLGNYGYTF.